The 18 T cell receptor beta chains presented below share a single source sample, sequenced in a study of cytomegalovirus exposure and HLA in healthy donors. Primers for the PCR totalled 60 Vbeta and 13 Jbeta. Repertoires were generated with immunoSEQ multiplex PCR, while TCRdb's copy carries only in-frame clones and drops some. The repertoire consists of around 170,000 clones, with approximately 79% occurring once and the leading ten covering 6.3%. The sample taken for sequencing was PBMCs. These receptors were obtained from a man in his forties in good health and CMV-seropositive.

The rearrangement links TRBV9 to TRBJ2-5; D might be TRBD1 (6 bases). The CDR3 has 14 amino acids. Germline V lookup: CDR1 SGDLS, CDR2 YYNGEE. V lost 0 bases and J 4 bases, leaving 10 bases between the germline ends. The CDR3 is CASSVAGVRETQYF. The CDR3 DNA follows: TGTGCCAGCAGCGTAGCAGGGGTTAGAGAGACCCAGTACTTC.

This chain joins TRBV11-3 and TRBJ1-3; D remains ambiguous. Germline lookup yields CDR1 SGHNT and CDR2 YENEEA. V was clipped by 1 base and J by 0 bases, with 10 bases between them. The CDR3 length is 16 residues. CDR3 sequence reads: CASSLGGTNSGNTIYF. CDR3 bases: TGTGCCAGCAGCTTAGGCGGCACGAACTCTGGAAACACCATATATTTT.

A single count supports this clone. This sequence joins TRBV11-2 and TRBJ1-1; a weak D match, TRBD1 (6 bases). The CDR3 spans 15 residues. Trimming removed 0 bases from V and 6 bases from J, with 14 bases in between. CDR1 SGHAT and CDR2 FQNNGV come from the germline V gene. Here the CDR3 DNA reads TGTGCCAGCAGCTTAGAACCGACAGGAGGTTCTGAAGCTTTCTTT. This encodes CASSLEPTGGSEAFF. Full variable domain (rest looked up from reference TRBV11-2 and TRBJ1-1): EAGVAQSPRYKIIEKRQSVAFWCNPISGHATLYWYQQILGQGPKLLIQFQNNGVVDDSQLPKDRFSAERLKGVDSTLKIQPAKLEDSAVYLCASSLEPTGGSEAFFGQGTRLTVV.

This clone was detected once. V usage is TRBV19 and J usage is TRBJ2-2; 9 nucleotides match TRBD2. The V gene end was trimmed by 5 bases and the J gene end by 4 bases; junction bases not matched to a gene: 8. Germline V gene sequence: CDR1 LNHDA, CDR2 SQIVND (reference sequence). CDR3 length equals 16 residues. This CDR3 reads CASSFRLAEPTGELFF. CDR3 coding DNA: TGTGCCAGTAGTTTCCGACTAGCGGAGCCCACCGGGGAGCTGTTTTTT.

The CDR3 nucleotides are TGCAGCGATACCACTCGAGGGGCGGGGGCCTACAATGAGCAGTTCTTC. Residues: CSDTTRGAGAYNEQFF. The chain recombines TRBV29-1 with TRBJ2-1; TRBD2 aligns across 7 bases. The CDR3 consists of 16 residues. CDR1 is SQVTM, CDR2 ANQGSEA, per germline. V dropped 7 bases and J dropped 2; count of bases not matched to a gene: 14.

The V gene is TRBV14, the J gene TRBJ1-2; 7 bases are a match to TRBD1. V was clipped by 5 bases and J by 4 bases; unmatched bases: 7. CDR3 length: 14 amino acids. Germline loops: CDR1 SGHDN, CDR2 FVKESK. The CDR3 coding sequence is TGTGCCAGCAGCGAGGGACAGAGACTCTATGGCTACACCTTC. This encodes CASSEGQRLYGYTF.

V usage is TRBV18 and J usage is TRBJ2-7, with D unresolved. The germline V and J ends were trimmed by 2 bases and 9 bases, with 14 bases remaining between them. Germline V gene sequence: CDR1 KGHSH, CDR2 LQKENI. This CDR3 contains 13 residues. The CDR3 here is CASSPGEVLRQYF. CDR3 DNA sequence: TGTGCCAGCTCACCAGGCGAGGTTTTAAGGCAGTACTTC.

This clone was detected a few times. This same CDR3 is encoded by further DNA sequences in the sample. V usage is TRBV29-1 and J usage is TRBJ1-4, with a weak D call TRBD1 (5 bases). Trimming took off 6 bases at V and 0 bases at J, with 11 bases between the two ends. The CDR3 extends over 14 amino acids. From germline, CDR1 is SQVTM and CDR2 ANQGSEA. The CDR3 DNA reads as TGCAGCGTCGGACAAGGTGCAACTAATGAAAAACTGTTTTTT. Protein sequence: CSVGQGATNEKLFF.

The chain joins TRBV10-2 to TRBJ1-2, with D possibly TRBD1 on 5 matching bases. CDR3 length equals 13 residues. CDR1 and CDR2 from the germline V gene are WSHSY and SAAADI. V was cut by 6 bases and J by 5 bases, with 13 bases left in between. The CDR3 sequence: CASRDTASYGYTF. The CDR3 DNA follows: TGCGCCAGCAGGGACACTGCTTCATATGGCTACACCTTC.

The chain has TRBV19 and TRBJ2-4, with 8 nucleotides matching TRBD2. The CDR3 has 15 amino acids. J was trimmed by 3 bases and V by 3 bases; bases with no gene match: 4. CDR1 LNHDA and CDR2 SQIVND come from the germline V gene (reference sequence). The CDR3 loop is CASSMSGGGKNIQYF. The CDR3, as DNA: TGTGCCAGTAGTATGTCGGGGGGGGGCAAAAACATTCAGTACTTC.

The CDR3 DNA follows: TGTGCCAGCAGCTTAGGTTCCCTAGCTTTATACGAGCAGTACTTC. Translated, it gives CASSLGSLALYEQYF. The V gene is TRBV7-2, the J gene TRBJ2-7; TRBD2 is a possible D gene (5 bases). Trimming removed 1 base at V and 4 bases at J, with 14 bases between. The CDR3 is 15 residues long. Germline CDR1 and CDR2: SGHTA and FQGNSA. The whole variable domain, remainder taken from reference TRBV7-2 and TRBJ2-7, is GAGVSQSPSNKVTEKGKDVELRCDPISGHTALYWYRQSLGQGLEFLIYFQGNSAPDKSGLPSDRFSAERTGGSVSTLTIQRTQQEDSAVYLCASSLGSLALYEQYFGPGTRLTVT.

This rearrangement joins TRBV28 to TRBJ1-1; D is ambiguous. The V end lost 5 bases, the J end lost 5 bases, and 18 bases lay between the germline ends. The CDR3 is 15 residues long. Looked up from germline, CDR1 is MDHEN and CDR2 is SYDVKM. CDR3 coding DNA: TGTGCCAGCAGTCAGTCCCGTCCCGGCGGGACTGAAGCTTTCTTT. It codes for CASSQSRPGGTEAFF.

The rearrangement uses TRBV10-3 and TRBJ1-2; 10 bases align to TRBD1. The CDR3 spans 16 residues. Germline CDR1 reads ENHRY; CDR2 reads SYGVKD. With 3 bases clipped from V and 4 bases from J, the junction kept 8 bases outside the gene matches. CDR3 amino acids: CAISDPRGDRGYGYTF. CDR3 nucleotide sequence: TGTGCCATCAGTGACCCGAGGGGGGACAGGGGCTATGGCTACACCTTC.

The CDR3 protein is CASSVTRPGDDEQFF. The CDR3 DNA sequence: TGCGCCAGCAGCGTCACGAGGCCAGGGGACGATGAGCAGTTCTTC. The V and J genes are TRBV5-1 and TRBJ2-1; D perhaps matches TRBD1 (6 bases). CDR1 and CDR2 (germline): SGHRS, YFSETQ. V was cut by 4 bases and J by 8 bases, with 19 bases left in between. This CDR3 comprises 15 residues. The full variable domain, its missing parts supplied by reference TRBV5-1 and TRBJ2-1, is KAGVTQTPRYLIKTRGQQVTLSCSPISGHRSVSWYQQTPGQGLQFLFEYFSETQRNKGNFPGRFSGRQFSNSRSEMNVSTLELGDSALYLCASSVTRPGDDEQFFGPGTRLTVL.

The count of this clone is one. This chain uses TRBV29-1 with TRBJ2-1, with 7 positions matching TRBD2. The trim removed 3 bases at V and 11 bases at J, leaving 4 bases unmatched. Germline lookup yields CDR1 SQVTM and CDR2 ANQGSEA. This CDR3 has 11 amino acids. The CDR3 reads CSVEEGGKQFF. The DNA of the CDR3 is TGCAGCGTTGAGGAGGGAGGGAAGCAGTTCTTC.

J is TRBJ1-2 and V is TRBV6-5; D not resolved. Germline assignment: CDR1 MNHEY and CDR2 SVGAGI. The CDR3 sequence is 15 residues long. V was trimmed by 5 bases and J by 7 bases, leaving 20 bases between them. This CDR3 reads CASSRKGEVVFGYTF. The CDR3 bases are TGTGCCAGCAGTAGAAAAGGAGAAGTAGTTTTTGGCTACACCTTC.

The CDR3, as DNA: TGTGCCAGTAGTATAGGGGACAGGGGAGCAGATACGCAGTATTTT. This gives the protein CASSIGDRGADTQYF. The chain recombines TRBV19 with TRBJ2-3; TRBD1 matches at 10 bases. Germline CDR1 reads LNHDA; CDR2 reads SQIVND (reference sequence). The CDR3 is 15 amino acids. The V gene end was trimmed by 1 base and the J gene end by 4 bases; junction bases not matched to a gene: 2.

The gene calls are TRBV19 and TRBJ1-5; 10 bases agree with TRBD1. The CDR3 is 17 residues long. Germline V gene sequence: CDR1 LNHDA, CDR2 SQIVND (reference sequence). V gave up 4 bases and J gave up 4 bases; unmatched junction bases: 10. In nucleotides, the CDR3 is TGTGCCAGTAGTAACCGGGACAGGGGAGGAGGGAATCAGCCCCAGCATTTT. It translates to CASSNRDRGGGNQPQHF.